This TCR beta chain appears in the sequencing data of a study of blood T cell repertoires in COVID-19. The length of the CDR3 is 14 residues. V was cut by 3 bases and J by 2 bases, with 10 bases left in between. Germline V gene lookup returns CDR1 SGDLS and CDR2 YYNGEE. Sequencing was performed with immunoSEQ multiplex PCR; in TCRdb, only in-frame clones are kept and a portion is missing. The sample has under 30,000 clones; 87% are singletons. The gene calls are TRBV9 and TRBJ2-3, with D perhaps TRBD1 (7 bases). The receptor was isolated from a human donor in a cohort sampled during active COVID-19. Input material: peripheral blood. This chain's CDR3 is CASSAGGSTDTQYF. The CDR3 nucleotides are TGTGCCAGCAGCGCAGGGGGGTCCACAGATACGCAGTATTTT.